This T cell receptor (beta chain) was identified during a study of CD8 T cells in ankylosing spondylitis. 5'-RACE, quantitative and with molecular barcodes, yielded the TCR beta libraries. TCRdb reprocessed the 5' RACE reads via MiXCR and lists one record per CDR3 protein. The top ten hold about a sixth of the sample, which has fewer than 500,000 distinct CDR3 sequences, 20% to 25% seen once. As to this clonotype: As yet, its antigen is unknown.

Overall study findings and caveats: The study identified a TCR beta motif of roughly eight highly homologous variants that appeared characteristic of ankylosing spondylitis blood. Both synovial fluid and blood in reactive arthritis had previously been reported to carry some motif variants.

This receptor was obtained from a male donor with ankylosing spondylitis. The sequenced material came from blood, either unsorted or a sorted T cell fraction (not recorded which).

The CDR3 nucleotides read TGTGCCAGCAGCTCTTCCCCACAACGGGGGAACACTGAAGCTTTCTTT. Translating it yields CASSSSPQRGNTEAFF. The chain combines TRBV5-5 with TRBJ1-1; no clear D. The CDR3 length is 16 residues. Per the germline V gene, CDR1 is SGHKS and CDR2 is YYEKEE (reference sequence). Trimming took 3 bases from V and 1 from J, leaving 16 bases between them.